This TCR beta chain emerged from a study of tumor-infiltrating lymphocytes in glioblastoma multiforme. General study results and limits: Detected clone frequencies may not reflect cell counts, being RNA-based. No surface-marker sorting into functional T cell subtypes was done.

This clonotype was counted once. Its antigen is still unknown. Relative to the germline gene, one junction end is altered; a read error may explain this. CDR1 and CDR2 from the germline V gene are SGHDN and FVKESK. This CDR3 is built from 15 residues. TCRB libraries came from RNA via three nested multiplex PCR rounds. These TCRB libraries lack any described unique molecular identifiers. TCRdb independently ran MiXCR on the multiplex PCR reads; one entry per CDR3 protein. This table holds 10,000 to 15,000 distinct CDR3 sequences, 64% found once. The receptor comes from a male donor with glioblastoma. Input material: brain tumor tissue. The V call is TRBV14, the J call TRBJ1-2; a weak D match, TRBD1 (5 bases). The CDR3 DNA sequence: TGTGCCAGCAGTCAAGTGTCAGGGAAGCCGGGAGGCTACACCTTC. It specifies CASSQVSGKPGGYTF.